What follows describes a single T cell receptor beta chain. The data were obtained in a study of Graves' ophthalmopathy and Graves' hyperthyroidism. CDR1 is SGHNT, CDR2 YENEEA, per germline. V was clipped by 1 base and J by 3 bases, with 10 bases between them. There are 14 residues in the CDR3. Beta-chain TCR CDR3 regions were amplified from RNA transcripts. Scientists carried out first-round RT-PCR using HTBI primers and then a second-round multiplex PCR. A single record per CDR3 protein comes from TCRdb applying MiXCR to the multiplex PCR reads. The sample consists of over a million distinct CDR3 sequences, roughly 35% of them appearing once. Only newly diagnosed hyperthyroidism patients aged 18 to 65, with under 2 months' duration, were enrolled. A diagnosis was made from clinical symptoms together with serum thyroxine, TRAb, thyroid ultrasound and orbital computed tomography.

The chain combines TRBV11-3 with TRBJ2-7; D unresolved. Input material: peripheral blood or thyroid tissue (not recorded which). The TCR originated in an adult man with Graves' hyperthyroidism. The CDR3 nucleotides are TGTGCCAGCAGCTTAGTGCCAGCCGACTACGAGCAGTACTTC. This sequence encodes CASSLVPADYEQYF.